This TCR beta chain originates from a study of cytomegalovirus exposure and HLA in healthy donors. Data came from immunoSEQ multiplex PCR; TCRdb stores just in-frame clones and leaves some out. The sample shows roughly 150,000 clones, approximately 91% of them seen only once. The CDR3 is made up of 13 amino acids. The ends were cut back, 5 bases at V and 2 bases at J, with 10 bases in the middle. Germline values: CDR1 SGHAT, CDR2 FQNNGV. This chain connects TRBV11-2 to TRBJ2-7, with a weak D call TRBD1 (6 bases). The sample comprised PBMCs. The sequence came from a woman under 30 in good health and CMV-seropositive. The CDR3 loop is CASSPGATYEQYF. The CDR3 region has the DNA TGTGCCAGCAGCCCAGGGGCTACCTACGAGCAGTACTTC. The full variable domain, in which reference TRBV11-2 and TRBJ2-7 provide the parts outside the CDR3, is EAGVAQSPRYKIIEKRQSVAFWCNPISGHATLYWYQQILGQGPKLLIQFQNNGVVDDSQLPKDRFSAERLKGVDSTLKIQPAKLEDSAVYLCASSPGATYEQYFGPGTRLTVT.